Presented here are 19 T cell receptor beta chains from one specimen sequenced in a study of OX40 agonist ivuxolimab in advanced cancers. Here immunoSEQ multiplex PCR was the method, and the copy in TCRdb shows in-frame clones only, minus some. The data hold about 60,000 clones, with under 85% observed a single time. The sample was CD4+ or CD8+ T cells sorted from blood, taken in a trial of the OX40 agonist ivuxolimab. Source of these receptors: an adult with an advanced solid tumor such as melanoma, head and neck, liver or kidney cancer.

The chain is built from TRBV6-5 and TRBJ2-3, with D perhaps matching TRBD2 (6 bases). From germline, CDR1 is MNHEY and CDR2 SVGAGI. V was shortened by 2 bases and J by 0 bases, with 12 bases between the two germline ends. This CDR3 has 16 residues. This chain's CDR3 is CASSYGGKTSTDTQYF. CDR3 in DNA: TGTGCCAGCAGTTACGGCGGGAAGACTAGCACAGATACGCAGTATTTT.

This clone came up a few times. The chain carries TRBV5-1 and TRBJ2-7, with TRBD2 matching over 8 bases. Germline V CDR1 and CDR2: SGHRS, YFSETQ. The CDR3 is 15 residues long. The V segment lost 4 bases and the J segment 7 bases; nucleotides outside the gene matches: 13. The CDR3 protein is CASSETSGSVEEQYF. Here the CDR3 DNA reads TGCGCCAGCAGCGAAACGAGCGGGAGCGTTGAGGAGCAGTACTTC.

This clone was recorded a few times. V usage is TRBV19 and J usage is TRBJ1-1, with D possibly being TRBD1 (5 bases). Trimming removed 1 base at V and 7 bases at J, with 7 bases between. The CDR3 loop spans 12 amino acids. CDR1 is LNHDA, CDR2 SQIVND, per germline (reference sequence). The CDR3 DNA follows: TGTGCCAGTAGTATAGGTGGGGGTGAAGCTTTCTTT. As protein: CASSIGGGEAFF. Drawing the rest from reference TRBV19 and TRBJ1-1, the complete variable domain is DGGITQSPKYLFRKEGQNVTLSCEQNLNHDAMYWYRQDPGQGLRLIYYSQIVNDFQKGDIAEGYSVSREKKESFPLTVTSAQKNPTAFYLCASSIGGGEAFFGQGTRLTVV.

CDR3 in amino acids: CASQGQARGAYEQYF. CDR3 in DNA: TGTGCCAGCCAAGGACAGGCACGGGGGGCCTACGAGCAGTACTTC. The rearrangement links TRBV19 to TRBJ2-7; D possibly uses TRBD1 or TRBD2 (7 bases each). From germline, CDR1 is LNHDA and CDR2 SQIVND (reference sequence). The length of the CDR3 is 15 residues. Deletions cut 9 bases from V and 2 bases from J, with 20 bases between.

This CDR3 is CASSIQESSYEQYF. CDR3 nucleotide sequence: TGTGCCAGTAGTATACAGGAATCGTCCTACGAGCAGTACTTC. J is TRBJ2-7 and V is TRBV19; D is ambiguous. Germline assignment: CDR1 LNHDA and CDR2 SQIVND (reference sequence). Trimming cost V 2 bases and J 1 base, with 9 bases left between them. The CDR3 runs to 14 residues.

V is TRBV27 and J is TRBJ2-7; 10 bases fit TRBD1. From germline, CDR1 is MNHEY and CDR2 SMNVEV (reference sequence). The CDR3 sequence is 16 residues long. The V gene end was trimmed by 4 bases and the J gene end by 0 bases; junction bases not matched to a gene: 6. CDR3 region: CASSSPGQGSSYEQYF. The CDR3 nucleotides are TGTGCCAGCAGTTCTCCGGGACAGGGGAGCTCCTACGAGCAGTACTTC.

The CDR3 DNA reads as TGTGCCATCAAAGGACAGGCAACTAATGAAAAACTGTTTTTT. Its translation: CAIKGQATNEKLFF. V and J are TRBV10-3 and TRBJ1-4, with TRBD1 matching 7 bases. CDR3 size: 14 residues. The germline V gene has CDR1 ENHRY and CDR2 SYGVKD. V gave up 7 bases and J gave up 0 bases; unmatched junction bases: 2.

The chain joins TRBV18 to TRBJ2-3; TRBD2 matches at 13 bases. With V trimmed by 8 bases and J by 3 bases, 8 bases remained unmatched. This CDR3 region has 16 residues. Germline loops: CDR1 KGHSH, CDR2 LQKENI. The CDR3 DNA reads TGTGCCAGCCTTCCCGGGACTAGCGGGAAGACAGATACGCAGTATTTT. Amino acid sequence: CASLPGTSGKTDTQYF.

This clone was found once. This sequence joins TRBV7-2 and TRBJ1-5; D gene unclear. V gave up 3 bases and J gave up 11 bases, with 14 bases separating them. From germline, CDR1 is SGHTA and CDR2 FQGNSA. The CDR3 loop spans 13 amino acids. In DNA, the CDR3 is TGTGCCAGCAGCTTTCTCGGGCAAGAAGCCCAGCATTTT. Protein sequence: CASSFLGQEAQHF.

V gene TRBV19 combines with J gene TRBJ2-5, with unresolved D. This CDR3 spans 15 amino acids. Germline V lookup: CDR1 LNHDA, CDR2 SQIVND (reference sequence). V dropped 1 base and J dropped 1 base, with 10 bases sitting between them. The CDR3 sequence is CASSIGPAVQETQYF. CDR3 DNA sequence: TGTGCCAGTAGTATAGGTCCCGCGGTCCAAGAGACCCAGTACTTC.

V is TRBV5-6 and J is TRBJ2-7; 9 nucleotides line up with TRBD1. Germline trimming cut 0 bases from V and 7 bases from J; bases unmatched to any gene: 5. Germline CDR1 and CDR2: SGHDT and YYEEEE. This CDR3 region has 14 residues. The CDR3 protein is CASSLGDRAGEQYF. The CDR3 DNA sequence: TGTGCCAGCAGCTTGGGGGACAGGGCTGGGGAGCAGTACTTC.

V gene TRBV6-6 combines with J gene TRBJ2-5; D gene unclear. Germline CDR1 is MNHNY and CDR2 is SVGAGI (reference sequence). With 6 bases removed from V and 1 base from J, the gap between germline ends came to 12 bases. This CDR3 contains 14 residues. Written as DNA, the CDR3 is TGTGCCAGCAGGGTTCGACCGTTCCAAGAGACCCAGTACTTC. Residues: CASRVRPFQETQYF.

The rearrangement uses TRBV1 and TRBJ2-2; TRBD2, the table's D call, lacks a check against the DNA. TRBV1 represents a pseudogene. CDR3 length: 15 amino acids. CDR3 bases: TGCACCAGCAGCCGCGGCGGGGAATACACCGGGGAGCTGTTTTTT. This encodes CTSSRGGEYTGELFF.

The chain has TRBV19 and TRBJ2-7, with 7 positions matching TRBD1. The V gene end was trimmed by 4 bases and the J gene end by 2 bases; junction bases not matched to a gene: 5. Germline assignment: CDR1 LNHDA and CDR2 SQIVND (reference sequence). This CDR3 has 14 residues. The CDR3 is CASSTTGTAYEQYF. The CDR3 nucleotides are TGTGCCAGTAGTACGACCGGGACAGCCTACGAGCAGTACTTC.

This clone has only a few counts. This chain joins TRBV5-1 and TRBJ2-1; 12 nucleotides line up with TRBD2. The germline V gene has CDR1 SGHRS and CDR2 YFSETQ. Losses at the gene ends were 3 bases for V and 0 bases for J; bases not matched to a gene: 7. The CDR3 is made up of 18 amino acids. The CDR3 DNA follows: TGCGCCAGCAGCTCATGGACTAGCGGGACTAGCTCCTACAATGAGCAGTTCTTC. Amino acids: CASSSWTSGTSSYNEQFF.

In DNA form, the CDR3 reads TGTGCCTGGAGTGACTACGAGCAGTACTTC. This encodes CAWSDYEQYF. The chain links TRBV30 to TRBJ2-7; no definite D call. The CDR3 sequence is 10 residues long. V lost 1 base and J lost 3, with 1 base in between. The germline V gene encodes CDR1 GTSNPN and CDR2 SVGIG (reference sequence).

V is TRBV28 and J is TRBJ2-7; TRBD1 aligns across 9 bases. V lost 6 bases and J lost 2; bases outside the gene matches: 5. Per germline, CDR1 MDHEN and CDR2 SYDVKM. The CDR3 contains 14 residues. DNA of the CDR3: TGTGCCAGCAGCGAGGGGACAGGGACCTACGAGCAGTACTTC. It codes for CASSEGTGTYEQYF.

The chain couples TRBV28 to TRBJ2-1, with D possibly being TRBD1 or TRBD2 (6 bases each). The germline V and J ends were trimmed by 2 bases and 4 bases, with 18 bases remaining between them. Germline loops: CDR1 MDHEN, CDR2 SYDVKM. The CDR3 consists of 17 residues. The DNA for the CDR3 is TGTGCCAGCAGTTTAAGGGGAGGCGGGACATTATACAATGAGCAGTTCTTC. It encodes CASSLRGGGTLYNEQFF. Full variable domain (missing parts from reference TRBV28 and TRBJ2-1): DVKVTQSSRYLVKRTGEKVFLECVQDMDHENMFWYRQDPGLGLRLIYFSYDVKMKEKGDIPEGYSVSREKKERFSLILESASTNQTSMYLCASSLRGGGTLYNEQFFGPGTRLTVL.

CDR3 DNA: TGTGCCAGCAGTCTAAGCGGGAGCTCCTACAATGAGCAGTTCTTC. This codes for CASSLSGSSYNEQFF. V usage is TRBV27 and J usage is TRBJ2-1; 8 nucleotides agree with TRBD2. CDR1 is MNHEY, CDR2 SMNVEV, per germline (reference sequence). CDR3 length equals 15 residues. Losses at the gene ends were 5 bases for V and 0 bases for J; bases not matched to a gene: 3.